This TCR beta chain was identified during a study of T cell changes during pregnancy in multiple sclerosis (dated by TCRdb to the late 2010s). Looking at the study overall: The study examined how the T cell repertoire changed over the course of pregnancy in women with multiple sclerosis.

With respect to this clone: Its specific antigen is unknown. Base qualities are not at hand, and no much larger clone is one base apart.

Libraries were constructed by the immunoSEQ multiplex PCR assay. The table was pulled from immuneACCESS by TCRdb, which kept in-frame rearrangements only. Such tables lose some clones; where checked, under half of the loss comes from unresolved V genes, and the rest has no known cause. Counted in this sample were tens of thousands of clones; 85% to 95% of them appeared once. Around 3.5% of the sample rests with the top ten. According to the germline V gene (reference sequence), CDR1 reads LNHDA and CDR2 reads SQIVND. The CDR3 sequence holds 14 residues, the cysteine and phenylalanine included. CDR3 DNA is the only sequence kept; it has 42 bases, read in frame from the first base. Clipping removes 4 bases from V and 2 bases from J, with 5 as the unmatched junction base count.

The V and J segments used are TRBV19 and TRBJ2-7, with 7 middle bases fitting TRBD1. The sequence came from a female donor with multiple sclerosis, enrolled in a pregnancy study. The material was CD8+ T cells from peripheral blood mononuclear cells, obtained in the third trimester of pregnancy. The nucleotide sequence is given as TGTGCCAGTAGTACCGGACAGGTTCCCTACGAGCAGTACTTC. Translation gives CASSTGQVPYEQYF.